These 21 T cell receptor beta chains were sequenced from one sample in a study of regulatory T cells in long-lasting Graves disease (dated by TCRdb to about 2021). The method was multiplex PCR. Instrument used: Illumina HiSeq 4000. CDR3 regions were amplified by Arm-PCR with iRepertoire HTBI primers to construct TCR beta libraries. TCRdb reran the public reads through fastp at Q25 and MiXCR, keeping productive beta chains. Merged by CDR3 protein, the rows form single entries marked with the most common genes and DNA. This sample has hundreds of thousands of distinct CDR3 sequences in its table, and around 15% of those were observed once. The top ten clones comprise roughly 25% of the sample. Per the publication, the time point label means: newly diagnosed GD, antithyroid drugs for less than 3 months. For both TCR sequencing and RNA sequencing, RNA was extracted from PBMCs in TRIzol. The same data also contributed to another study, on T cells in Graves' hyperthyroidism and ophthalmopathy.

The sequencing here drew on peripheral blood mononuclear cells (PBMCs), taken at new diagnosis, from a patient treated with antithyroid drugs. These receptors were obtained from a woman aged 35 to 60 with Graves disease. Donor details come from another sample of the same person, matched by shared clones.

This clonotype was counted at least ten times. As DNA, the CDR3 is TGTGCCAGCAGCCTCGGGACAGGGGATGAAAAACTGTTTTTT. Its translation is CASSLGTGDEKLFF. The chain has TRBV2 and TRBJ1-4, with 10 bases identical to TRBD1. CDR3 length equals 14 residues. Germline assignment: CDR1 SNHLY and CDR2 FYNNEI. Germline trimming cut 6 bases from V and 6 bases from J; bases unmatched to any gene: 4.

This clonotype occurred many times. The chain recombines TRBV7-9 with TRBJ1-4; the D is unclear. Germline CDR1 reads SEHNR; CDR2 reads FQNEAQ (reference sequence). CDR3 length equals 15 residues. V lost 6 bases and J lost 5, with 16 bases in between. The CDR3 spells CASSSPAQANEKLFF. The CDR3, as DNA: TGTGCCAGCAGTTCCCCCGCACAAGCAAATGAAAAACTGTTTTTT.

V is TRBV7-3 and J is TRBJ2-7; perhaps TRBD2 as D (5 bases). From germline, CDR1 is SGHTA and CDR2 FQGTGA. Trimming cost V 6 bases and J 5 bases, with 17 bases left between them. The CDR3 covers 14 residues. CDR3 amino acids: CASSDNRDTNEQYF. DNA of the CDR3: TGTGCCAGCAGTGATAACCGGGATACAAACGAGCAGTACTTC. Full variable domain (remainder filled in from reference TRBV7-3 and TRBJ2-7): GAGVSQTPSNKVTEKGKYVELRCDPISGHTALYWYRQSLGQGPEFLIYFQGTGAADDSGLPNDRFFAVRPEGSVSTLKIQRTERGDSAVYLCASSDNRDTNEQYFGPGTRLTVT.

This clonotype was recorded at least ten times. The CDR3 DNA is TGTGCCAGCTCACGCGACAGTACGAACACCGGGGAGCTGTTTTTT. The encoded protein is CASSRDSTNTGELFF. The chain joins TRBV18 to TRBJ2-2, with D maybe TRBD1 (5 bases). Germline loops: CDR1 KGHSH, CDR2 LQKENI. This CDR3 contains 15 residues. With 4 bases removed from V and 0 bases from J, the gap between germline ends came to 9 bases.

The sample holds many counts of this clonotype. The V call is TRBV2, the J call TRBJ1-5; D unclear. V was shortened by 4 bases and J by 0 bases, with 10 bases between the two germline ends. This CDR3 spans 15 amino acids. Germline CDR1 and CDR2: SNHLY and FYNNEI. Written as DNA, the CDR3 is TGTGCCAGCAGTGCGGACCGACATAGCAATCAGCCCCAGCATTTT. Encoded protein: CASSADRHSNQPQHF.

CDR3 amino acids: CATSRGLGLAGVGEQFF. Here the CDR3 DNA reads TGTGCCACCAGCAGAGGATTGGGACTAGCGGGAGTCGGTGAGCAGTTCTTC. The chain has TRBV15 and TRBJ2-1; 14 nucleotides match TRBD2. The CDR3 consists of 17 residues. V lost 1 base to trimming and J lost 9 bases; unmatched junction nucleotides: 8. The V gene's germline CDR1 is LNHNV and CDR2 YYDKDF (reference sequence). Variable domain in full (rest from reference TRBV15 and TRBJ2-1): DAMVIQNPRYQVTQFGKPVTLSCSQTLNHNVMYWYQQKSSQAPKLLFHYYDKDFNNEADTPDNFQSRRPNTSFCFLDIRSPGLGDTAMYLCATSRGLGLAGVGEQFFGPGTRLTVL.

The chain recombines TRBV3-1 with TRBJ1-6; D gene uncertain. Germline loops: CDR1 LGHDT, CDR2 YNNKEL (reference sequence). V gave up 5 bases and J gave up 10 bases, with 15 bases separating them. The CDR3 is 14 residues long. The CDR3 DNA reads TGTGCCAGCAGCACGCTTTCGGTGAGCTCACCCCTCCACTTT. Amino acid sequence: CASSTLSVSSPLHF.

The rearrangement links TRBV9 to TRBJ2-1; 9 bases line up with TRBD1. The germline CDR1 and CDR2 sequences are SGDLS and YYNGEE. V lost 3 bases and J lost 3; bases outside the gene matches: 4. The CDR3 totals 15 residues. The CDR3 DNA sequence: TGTGCCAGCAGCGCCGGGACAGGGAACTACAATGAGCAGTTCTTC. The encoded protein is CASSAGTGNYNEQFF.

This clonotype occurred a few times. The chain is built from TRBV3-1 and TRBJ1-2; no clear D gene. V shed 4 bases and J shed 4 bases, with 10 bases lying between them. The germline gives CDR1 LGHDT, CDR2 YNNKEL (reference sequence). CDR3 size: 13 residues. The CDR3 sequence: CASSPDLFYGYTF. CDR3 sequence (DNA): TGTGCCAGCAGCCCGGACCTTTTCTATGGCTACACCTTC.

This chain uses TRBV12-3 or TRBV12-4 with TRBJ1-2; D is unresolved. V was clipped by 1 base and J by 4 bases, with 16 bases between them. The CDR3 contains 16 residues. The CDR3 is CASSLGLVGSSYGYTF. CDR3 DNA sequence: TGTGCCAGCAGTTTAGGGCTCGTCGGTTCCAGCTATGGCTACACCTTC.

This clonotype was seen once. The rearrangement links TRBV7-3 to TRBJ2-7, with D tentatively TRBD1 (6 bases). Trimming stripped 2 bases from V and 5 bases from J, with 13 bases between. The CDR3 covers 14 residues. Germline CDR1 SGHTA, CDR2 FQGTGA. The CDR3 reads CASSLQGPLDEQYF. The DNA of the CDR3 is TGTGCCAGCAGCTTACAGGGGCCACTGGACGAGCAGTACTTC.

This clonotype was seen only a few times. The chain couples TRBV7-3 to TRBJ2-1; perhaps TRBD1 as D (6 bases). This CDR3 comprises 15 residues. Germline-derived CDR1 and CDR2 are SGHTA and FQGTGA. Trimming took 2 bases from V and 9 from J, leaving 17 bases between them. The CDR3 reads CASSLVGQRVSEQFF. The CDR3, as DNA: TGTGCCAGCAGCTTAGTCGGACAGAGGGTCAGTGAGCAGTTCTTC.

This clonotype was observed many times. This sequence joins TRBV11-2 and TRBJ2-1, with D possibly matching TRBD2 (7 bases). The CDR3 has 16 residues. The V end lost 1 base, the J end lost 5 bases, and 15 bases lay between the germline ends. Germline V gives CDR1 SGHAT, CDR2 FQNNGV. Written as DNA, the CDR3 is TGTGCCAGCAGCTTAGTTCCGGGGGGCGTTGACAATGAGCAGTTCTTC. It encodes CASSLVPGGVDNEQFF.

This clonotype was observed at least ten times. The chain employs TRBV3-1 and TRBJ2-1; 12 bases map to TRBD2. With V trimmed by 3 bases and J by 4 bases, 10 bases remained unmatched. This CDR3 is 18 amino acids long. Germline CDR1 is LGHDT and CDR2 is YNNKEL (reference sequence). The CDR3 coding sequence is TGTGCCAGCAGCCACGACCTTCAGACTAGCGGGGGTTACAATGAGCAGTTCTTC. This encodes CASSHDLQTSGGYNEQFF.

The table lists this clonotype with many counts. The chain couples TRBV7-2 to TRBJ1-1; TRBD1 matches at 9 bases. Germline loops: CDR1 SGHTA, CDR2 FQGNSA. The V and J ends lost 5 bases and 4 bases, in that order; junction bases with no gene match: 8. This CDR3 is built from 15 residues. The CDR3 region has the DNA TGTGCCAGCAGCCCACAGGGGGCGTTGAGCACTGAAGCTTTCTTT. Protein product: CASSPQGALSTEAFF.

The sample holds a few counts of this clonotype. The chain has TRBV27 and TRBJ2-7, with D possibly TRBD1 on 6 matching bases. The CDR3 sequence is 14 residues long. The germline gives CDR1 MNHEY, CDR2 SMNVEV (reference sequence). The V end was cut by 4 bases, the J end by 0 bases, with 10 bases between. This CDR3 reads CASSSYRDSYEQYF. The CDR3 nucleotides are TGTGCCAGCAGTTCCTACAGGGACTCCTACGAGCAGTACTTC.

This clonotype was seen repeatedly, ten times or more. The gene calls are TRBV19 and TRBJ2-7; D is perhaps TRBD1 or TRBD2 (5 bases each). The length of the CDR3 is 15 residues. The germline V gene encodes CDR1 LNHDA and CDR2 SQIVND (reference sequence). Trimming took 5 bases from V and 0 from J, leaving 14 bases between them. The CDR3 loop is CASSGAEGPSYEQYF. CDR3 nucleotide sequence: TGTGCCAGTAGTGGGGCCGAGGGCCCCTCCTACGAGCAGTACTTC.

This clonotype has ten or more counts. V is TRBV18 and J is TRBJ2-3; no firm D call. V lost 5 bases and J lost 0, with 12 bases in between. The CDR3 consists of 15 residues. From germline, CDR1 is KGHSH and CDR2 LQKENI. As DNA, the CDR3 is TGTGCCAGCTCAAACGAACGGGCAAGCACAGATACGCAGTATTTT. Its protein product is CASSNERASTDTQYF.

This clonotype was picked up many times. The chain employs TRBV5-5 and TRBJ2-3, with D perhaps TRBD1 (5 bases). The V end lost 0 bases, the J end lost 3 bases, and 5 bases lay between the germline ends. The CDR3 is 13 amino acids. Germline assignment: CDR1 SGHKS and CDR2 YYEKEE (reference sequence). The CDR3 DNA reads TGTGCCAGCAGCTTGGAGGGGACAGATACGCAGTATTTT. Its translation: CASSLEGTDTQYF.

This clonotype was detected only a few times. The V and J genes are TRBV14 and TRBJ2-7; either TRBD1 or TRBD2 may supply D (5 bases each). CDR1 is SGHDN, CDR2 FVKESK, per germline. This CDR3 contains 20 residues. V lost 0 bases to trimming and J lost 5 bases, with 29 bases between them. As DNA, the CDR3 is TGTGCCAGCAGCCAAGAGTCCTTGAGTCTTGTTGGAATGGGGGACCACGAGCAGTACTTC. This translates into CASSQESLSLVGMGDHEQYF.

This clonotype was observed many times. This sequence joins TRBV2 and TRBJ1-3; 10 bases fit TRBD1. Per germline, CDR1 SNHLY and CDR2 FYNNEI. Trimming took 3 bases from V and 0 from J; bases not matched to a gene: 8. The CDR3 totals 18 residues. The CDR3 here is CASSERLGTGDSGNTIYF. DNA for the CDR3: TGTGCCAGCAGTGAGAGATTGGGGACAGGGGACTCTGGAAACACCATATATTTT.